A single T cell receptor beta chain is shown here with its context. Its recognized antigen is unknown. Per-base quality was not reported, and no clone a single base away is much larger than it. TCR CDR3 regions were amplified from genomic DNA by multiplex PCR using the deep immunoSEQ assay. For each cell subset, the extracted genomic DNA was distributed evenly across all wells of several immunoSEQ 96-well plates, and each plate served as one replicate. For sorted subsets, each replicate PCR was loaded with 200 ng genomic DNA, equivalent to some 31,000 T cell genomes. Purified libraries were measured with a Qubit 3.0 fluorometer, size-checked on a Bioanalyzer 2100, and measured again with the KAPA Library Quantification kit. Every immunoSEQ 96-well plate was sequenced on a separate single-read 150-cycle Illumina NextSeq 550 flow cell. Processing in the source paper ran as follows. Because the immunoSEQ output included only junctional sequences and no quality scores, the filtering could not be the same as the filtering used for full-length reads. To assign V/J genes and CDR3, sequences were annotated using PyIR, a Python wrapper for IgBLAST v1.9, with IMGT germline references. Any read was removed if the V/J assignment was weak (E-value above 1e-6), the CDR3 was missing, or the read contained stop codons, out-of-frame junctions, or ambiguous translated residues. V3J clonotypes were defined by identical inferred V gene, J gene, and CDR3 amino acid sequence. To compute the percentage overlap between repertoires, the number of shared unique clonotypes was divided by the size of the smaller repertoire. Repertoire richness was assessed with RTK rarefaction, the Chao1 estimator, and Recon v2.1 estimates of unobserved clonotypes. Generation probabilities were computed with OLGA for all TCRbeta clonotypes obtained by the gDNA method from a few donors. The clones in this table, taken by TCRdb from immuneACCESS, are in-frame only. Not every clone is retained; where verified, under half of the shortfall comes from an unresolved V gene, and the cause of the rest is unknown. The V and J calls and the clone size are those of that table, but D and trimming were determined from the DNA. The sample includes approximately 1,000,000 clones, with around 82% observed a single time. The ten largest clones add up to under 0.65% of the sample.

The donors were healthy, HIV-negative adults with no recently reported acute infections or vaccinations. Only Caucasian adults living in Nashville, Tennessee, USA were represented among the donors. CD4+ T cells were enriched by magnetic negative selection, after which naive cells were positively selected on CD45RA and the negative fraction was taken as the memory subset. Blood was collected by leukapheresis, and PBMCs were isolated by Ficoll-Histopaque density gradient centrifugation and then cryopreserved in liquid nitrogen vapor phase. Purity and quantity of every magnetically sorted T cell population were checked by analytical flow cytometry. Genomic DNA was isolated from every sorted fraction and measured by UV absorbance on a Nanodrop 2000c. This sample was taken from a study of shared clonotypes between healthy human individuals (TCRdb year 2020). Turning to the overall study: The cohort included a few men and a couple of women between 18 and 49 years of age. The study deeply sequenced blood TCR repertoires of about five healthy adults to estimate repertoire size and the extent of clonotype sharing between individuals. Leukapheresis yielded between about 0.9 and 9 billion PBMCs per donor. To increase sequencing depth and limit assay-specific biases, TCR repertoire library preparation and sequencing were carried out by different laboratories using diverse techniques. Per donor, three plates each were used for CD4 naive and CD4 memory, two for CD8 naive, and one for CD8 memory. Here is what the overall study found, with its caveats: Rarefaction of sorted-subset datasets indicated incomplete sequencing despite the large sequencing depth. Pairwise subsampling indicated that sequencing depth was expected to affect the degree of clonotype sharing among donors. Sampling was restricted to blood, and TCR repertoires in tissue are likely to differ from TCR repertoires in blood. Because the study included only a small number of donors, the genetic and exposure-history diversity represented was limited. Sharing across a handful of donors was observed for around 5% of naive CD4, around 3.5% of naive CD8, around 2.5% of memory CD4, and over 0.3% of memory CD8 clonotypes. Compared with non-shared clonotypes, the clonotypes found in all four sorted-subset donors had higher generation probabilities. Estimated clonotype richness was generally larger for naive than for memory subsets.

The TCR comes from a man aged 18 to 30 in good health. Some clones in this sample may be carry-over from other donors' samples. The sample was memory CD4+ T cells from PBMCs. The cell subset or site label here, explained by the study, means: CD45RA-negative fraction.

The CDR3 corresponds to CSVPIGGQRQLRTRTDTQYF. Read as DNA, the sequence is TGCAGCGTTCCAATAGGGGGACAGAGACAATTGCGAACCCGCACAGATACGCAGTATTTT. Recombination linked TRBV29-1 to TRBJ2-3, with 7 bases matching TRBD1. V is cut back by 5 bases and J by 1 base, with 24 bases in the junction unmatched. The CDR3, cysteine through phenylalanine, is 20 amino acids long. The only DNA kept is the CDR3, 60 bases in frame from the first base. The germline V gene encodes CDR1 SQVTM and CDR2 ANQGSEA.